This TCR beta chain is from a study of OX40 agonist ivuxolimab in advanced cancers. For the study at large: It was ivuxolimab, an agonistic anti-OX40 (CD134) antibody, that patients were treated with.

Some clones are missing from TCRdb's copy, which holds only in-frame ones; the method was immunoSEQ multiplex PCR. The sample holds approximately 58,000 clones; just over 85% are singletons and the top ten take around 0.9%. Regarding this clone: As yet, its antigen is unknown.

Study-level findings and limits: By week 6 at 0.1 to 3.0 mg/kg, blood CD4+ and CD8+ T cells had expanded clonally.

Blood got drawn at baseline, again on cycle 4 day 1, and then on cycle 7 day 1. The CDR3 covers 16 residues. Germline CDR1 and CDR2: SGHTA and FQGNSA. V lost 1 base and J lost 4, with 14 bases in between. The chain recombines TRBV7-2 with TRBJ2-1, with a possible D match to TRBD1 (5 bases). Sequencing was performed on CD4+ or CD8+ T cells sorted from blood, taken in a trial of the OX40 agonist ivuxolimab. The TCR was taken from an adult with an advanced solid tumor such as melanoma, head and neck, liver or kidney cancer. In nucleotides, the CDR3 is TGTGCCAGCAGCTTAGTTCCCGCGGACAAGTACAATGAGCAGTTCTTC. Residues: CASSLVPADKYNEQFF.